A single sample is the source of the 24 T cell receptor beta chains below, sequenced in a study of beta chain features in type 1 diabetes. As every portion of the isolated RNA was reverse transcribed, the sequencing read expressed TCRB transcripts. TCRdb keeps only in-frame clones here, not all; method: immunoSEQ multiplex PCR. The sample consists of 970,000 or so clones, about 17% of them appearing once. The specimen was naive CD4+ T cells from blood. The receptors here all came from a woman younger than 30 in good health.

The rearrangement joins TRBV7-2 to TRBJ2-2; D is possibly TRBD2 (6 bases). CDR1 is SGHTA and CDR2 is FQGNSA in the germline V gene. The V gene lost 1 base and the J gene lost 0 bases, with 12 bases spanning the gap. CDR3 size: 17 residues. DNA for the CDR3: TGTGCCAGCAGCTTAGGATCCTTAGCGGCGAACACCGGGGAGCTGTTTTTT. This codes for CASSLGSLAANTGELFF.

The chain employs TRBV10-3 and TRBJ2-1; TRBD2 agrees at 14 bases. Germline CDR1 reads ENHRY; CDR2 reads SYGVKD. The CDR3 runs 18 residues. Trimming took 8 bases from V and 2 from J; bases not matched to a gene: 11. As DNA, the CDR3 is TGTGCCATCGCCGGGACTAGCGGGAGAAGGGGGCCCTACAATGAGCAGTTCTTC. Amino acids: CAIAGTSGRRGPYNEQFF.

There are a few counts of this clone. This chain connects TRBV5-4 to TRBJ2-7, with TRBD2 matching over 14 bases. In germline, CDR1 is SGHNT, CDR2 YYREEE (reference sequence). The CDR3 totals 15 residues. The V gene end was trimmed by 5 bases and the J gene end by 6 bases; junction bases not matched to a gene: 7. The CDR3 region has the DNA TGTGCCAGCAGGTCCGGGACTAGCGGGAGCCTCGAGCAGTACTTC. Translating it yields CASRSGTSGSLEQYF.

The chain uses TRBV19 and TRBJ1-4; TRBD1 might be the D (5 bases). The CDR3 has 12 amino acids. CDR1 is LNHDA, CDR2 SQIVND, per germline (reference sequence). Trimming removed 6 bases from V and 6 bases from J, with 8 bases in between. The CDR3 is CASRGDHEKLFF. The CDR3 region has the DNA TGTGCCAGTAGAGGGGACCATGAAAAACTGTTTTTT.

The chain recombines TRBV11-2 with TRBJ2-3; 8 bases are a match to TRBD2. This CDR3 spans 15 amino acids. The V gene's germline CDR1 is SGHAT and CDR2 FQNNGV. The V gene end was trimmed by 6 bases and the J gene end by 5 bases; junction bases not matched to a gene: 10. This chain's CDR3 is CASSSIAGSLDTQYF. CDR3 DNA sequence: TGTGCCAGCAGTTCTATAGCGGGAAGTTTAGATACGCAGTATTTT. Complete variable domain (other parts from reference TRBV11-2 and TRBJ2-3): EAGVAQSPRYKIIEKRQSVAFWCNPISGHATLYWYQQILGQGPKLLIQFQNNGVVDDSQLPKDRFSAERLKGVDSTLKIQPAKLEDSAVYLCASSSIAGSLDTQYFGPGTRLTVL.

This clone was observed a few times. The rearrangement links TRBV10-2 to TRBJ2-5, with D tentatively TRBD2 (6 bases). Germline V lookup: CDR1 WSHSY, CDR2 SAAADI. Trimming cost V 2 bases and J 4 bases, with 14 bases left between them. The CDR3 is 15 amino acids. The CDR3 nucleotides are TGCGCCAGCAGTGAGCCTAGACTAGTTGGAGAGACCCAGTACTTC. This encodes CASSEPRLVGETQYF.

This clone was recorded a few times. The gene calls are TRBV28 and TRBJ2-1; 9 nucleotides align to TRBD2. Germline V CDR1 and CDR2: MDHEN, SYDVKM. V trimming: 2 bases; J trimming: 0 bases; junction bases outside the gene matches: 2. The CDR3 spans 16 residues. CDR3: CASSLAGGPSYNEQFF. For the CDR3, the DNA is TGTGCCAGCAGTTTAGCGGGAGGGCCCTCCTACAATGAGCAGTTCTTC.

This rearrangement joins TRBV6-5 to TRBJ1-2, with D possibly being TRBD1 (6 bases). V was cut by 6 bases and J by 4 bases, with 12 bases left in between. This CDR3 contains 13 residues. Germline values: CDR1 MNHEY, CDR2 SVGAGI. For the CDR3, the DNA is TGTGCCAGCAGCCCACAGGGAGGCTATGGCTACACCTTC. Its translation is CASSPQGGYGYTF.

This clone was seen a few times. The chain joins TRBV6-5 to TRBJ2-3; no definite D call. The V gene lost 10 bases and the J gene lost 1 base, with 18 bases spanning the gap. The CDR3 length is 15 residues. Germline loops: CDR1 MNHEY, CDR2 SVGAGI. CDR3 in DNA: TGTGCCACCGGAACTACCCAGTCGGGCACAGATACGCAGTATTTT. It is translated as CATGTTQSGTDTQYF.

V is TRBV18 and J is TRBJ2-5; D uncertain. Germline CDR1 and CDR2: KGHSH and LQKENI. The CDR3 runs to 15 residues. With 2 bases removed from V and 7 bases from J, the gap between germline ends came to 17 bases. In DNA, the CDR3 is TGTGCCAGCTCACCAAGTTCTGCAGCGATTACGACCCAGTACTTC. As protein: CASSPSSAAITTQYF.

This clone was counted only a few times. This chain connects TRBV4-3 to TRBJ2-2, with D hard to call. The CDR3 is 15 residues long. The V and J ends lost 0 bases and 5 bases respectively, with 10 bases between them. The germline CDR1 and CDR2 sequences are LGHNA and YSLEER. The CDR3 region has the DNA TGCGCCAGCAGCCAAGATTGGCAGCGAACCGGGGAGCTGTTTTTT. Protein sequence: CASSQDWQRTGELFF.

Here the CDR3 reads CASSYMGRAYEQYF. The DNA for the CDR3 is TGTGCCAGCAGTTACATGGGCAGGGCCTACGAGCAGTACTTC. The chain couples TRBV6-5 to TRBJ2-5, with D possibly matching TRBD1 (5 bases). The DNA end favors TRBJ2-7, so the J call may be wrong. The CDR3 extends over 14 amino acids. Germline V gene lookup returns CDR1 MNHEY and CDR2 SVGAGI.

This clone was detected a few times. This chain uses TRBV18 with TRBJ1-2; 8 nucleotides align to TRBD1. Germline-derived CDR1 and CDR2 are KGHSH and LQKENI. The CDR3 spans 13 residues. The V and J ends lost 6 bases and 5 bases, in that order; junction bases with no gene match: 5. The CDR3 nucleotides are TGTGCCAGCTCGGAGGGACAGGAGTATGGCTACACCTTC. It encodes CASSEGQEYGYTF.

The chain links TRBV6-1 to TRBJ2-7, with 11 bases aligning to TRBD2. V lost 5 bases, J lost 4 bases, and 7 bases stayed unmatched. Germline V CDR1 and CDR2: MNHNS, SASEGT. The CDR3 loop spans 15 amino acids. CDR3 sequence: CASSSTSGSRYEQYF. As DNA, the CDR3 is TGTGCCAGCAGTTCTACTAGCGGGAGTAGGTACGAGCAGTACTTC.

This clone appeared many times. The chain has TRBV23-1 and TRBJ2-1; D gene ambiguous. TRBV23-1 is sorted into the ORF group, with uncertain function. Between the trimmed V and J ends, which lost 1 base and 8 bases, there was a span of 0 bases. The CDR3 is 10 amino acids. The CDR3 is CASSQYEQFF. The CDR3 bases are TGCGCCAGCAGTCAATATGAGCAGTTCTTC.

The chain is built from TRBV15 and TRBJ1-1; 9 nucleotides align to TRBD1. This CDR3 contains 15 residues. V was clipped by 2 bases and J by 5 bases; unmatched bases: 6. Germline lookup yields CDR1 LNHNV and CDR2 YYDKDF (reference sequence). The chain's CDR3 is CATSRPQGASTEAFF. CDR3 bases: TGTGCCACCAGCAGACCACAGGGGGCCTCAACTGAAGCTTTCTTT.

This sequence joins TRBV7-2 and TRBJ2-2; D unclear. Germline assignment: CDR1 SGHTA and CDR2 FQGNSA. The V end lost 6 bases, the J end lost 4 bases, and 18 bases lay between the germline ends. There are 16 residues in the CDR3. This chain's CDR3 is CASSPGRPKGTGELFF. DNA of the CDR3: TGTGCCAGCAGTCCCGGCAGGCCGAAGGGCACCGGGGAGCTGTTTTTT.

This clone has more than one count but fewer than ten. The CDR3 protein is CASSSGQGAGQAEAFF. The CDR3 DNA reads TGTGCCAGCAGCTCCGGACAGGGCGCCGGACAGGCTGAAGCTTTCTTT. The chain uses TRBV9 and TRBJ1-1; 8 nucleotides align to TRBD1. This CDR3 is built from 16 residues. The V and J ends lost 4 bases and 6 bases, in that order; junction bases with no gene match: 14. In germline, CDR1 is SGDLS, CDR2 YYNGEE. The full variable domain, rest sourced from reference TRBV9 and TRBJ1-1, is DSGVTQTPKHLITATGQRVTLRCSPRSGDLSVYWYQQSLDQGLQFLIQYYNGEERAKGNILERFSAQQFPDLHSELNLSSLELGDSALYFCASSSGQGAGQAEAFFGQGTRLTVV.

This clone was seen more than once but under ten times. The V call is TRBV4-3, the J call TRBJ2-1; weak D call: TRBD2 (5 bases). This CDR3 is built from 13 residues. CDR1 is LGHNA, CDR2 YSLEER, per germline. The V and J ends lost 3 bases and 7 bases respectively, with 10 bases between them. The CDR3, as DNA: TGCGCCAGCAGCCAGCGGGTAGGGAATGAGCAGTTCTTC. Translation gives CASSQRVGNEQFF.

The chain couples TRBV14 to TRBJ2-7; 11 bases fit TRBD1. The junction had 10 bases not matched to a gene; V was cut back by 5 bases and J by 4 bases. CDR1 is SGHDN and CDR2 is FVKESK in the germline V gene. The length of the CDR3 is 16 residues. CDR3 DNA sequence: TGTGCCAGCAGCTACACACCGGGACAGGGGGTATACGAGCAGTACTTC. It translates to CASSYTPGQGVYEQYF.

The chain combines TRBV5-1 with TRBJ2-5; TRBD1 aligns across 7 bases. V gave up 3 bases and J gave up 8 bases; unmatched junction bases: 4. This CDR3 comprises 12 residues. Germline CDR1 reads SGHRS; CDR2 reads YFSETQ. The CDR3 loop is CASSSQGFTQYF. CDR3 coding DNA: TGCGCCAGCAGCTCACAGGGGTTTACCCAGTACTTC.

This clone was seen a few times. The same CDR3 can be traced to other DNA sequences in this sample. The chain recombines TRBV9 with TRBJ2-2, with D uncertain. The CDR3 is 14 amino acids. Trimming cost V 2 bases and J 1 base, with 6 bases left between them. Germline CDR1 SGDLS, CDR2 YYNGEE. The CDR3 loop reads CASSVGGNTGELFF. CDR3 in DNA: TGTGCCAGCAGCGTCGGCGGGAACACCGGGGAGCTGTTTTTT.

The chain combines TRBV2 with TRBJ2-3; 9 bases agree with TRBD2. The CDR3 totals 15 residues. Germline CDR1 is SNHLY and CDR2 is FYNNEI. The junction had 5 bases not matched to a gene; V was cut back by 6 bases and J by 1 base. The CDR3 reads CASSQGLARTDTQYF. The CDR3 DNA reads TGTGCCAGCAGCCAGGGACTAGCCCGCACAGATACGCAGTATTTT.

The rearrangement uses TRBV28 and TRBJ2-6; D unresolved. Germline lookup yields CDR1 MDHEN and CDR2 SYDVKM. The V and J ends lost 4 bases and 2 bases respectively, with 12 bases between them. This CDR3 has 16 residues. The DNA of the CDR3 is TGTGCCAGCAGTTGGGGAAAATGGGCTGGGGCCAACGTCCTGACTTTC. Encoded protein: CASSWGKWAGANVLTF.